The 14 T cell receptor beta chains given below trace back to one sample, sequenced in a study of metastatic and nonmetastatic thyroid tumors. TCRdb ran MiXCR on the PCR reads. This sample has about 40,000 clones, with roughly 13% found just once. No treatment of any kind had been given to any patient before thyroid surgery. Sequencing input: blood. Source of these receptors: a female donor with papillary thyroid cancer or a benign thyroid nodule (not recorded which). Some clones in this sample may be carry-over from other donors' samples.

In this sample, this clone turned up many times. This may arise from a read error, as a much more abundant clone is one base away. Other DNA sequences of this sample code for an identical CDR3. The chain recombines TRBV28 with TRBJ2-1, with a tentative D call TRBD2 (5 bases). CDR3 length: 15 residues. Germline V gene sequence: CDR1 MDHEN, CDR2 SYDVKM. The CDR3 loop reads CASSTERQGDNEQFF. Here the CDR3 DNA reads TGTGCCAGCAGCACGGAGCGGCAAGGAGACAATGAACAGTTCTTC.

In its sample, this clone was seen many times. The sample has other DNA sequences that encode this CDR3 too. The chain recombines TRBV7-8 with TRBJ2-2; 8 bases match TRBD1. Germline V CDR1 and CDR2: SGHVS, FQNEAQ. J gave up 0 bases and V 5 bases, and 5 bases lay outside the gene matches. CDR3 length: 16 residues. In nucleotides, the CDR3 is TGTGCCAGCAGCGGCCAGGACAGGGCGAACACCGGGGAGCTGTTTTTT. This translates into CASSGQDRANTGELFF.

This clone was detected many times. The chain combines TRBV15 with TRBJ1-4; D is possibly TRBD1 (6 bases). V gave up 1 base and J gave up 2 bases, with 8 bases separating them. Looked up from germline, CDR1 is LNHNV and CDR2 is YYDKDF (reference sequence). This CDR3 has 15 amino acids. CDR3 sequence (DNA): TGTGCCACCAGCAGAGTCAGGGGTACTAATGAAAAACTGTTTTTT. Protein sequence: CATSRVRGTNEKLFF.

At least ten counts were recorded for this clone. This chain joins TRBV30 and TRBJ1-2, with a tentative D call TRBD1 (5 bases). The CDR3 is made up of 13 amino acids. Trimming removed 4 bases at V and 2 bases at J, with 11 bases between. Germline V CDR1 and CDR2: GTSNPN, SVGIG (reference sequence). CDR3 bases: TGTGCCTGGAACTACAGGAACAACTATGGCTACACCTTC. Encoded protein: CAWNYRNNYGYTF.

A word on this clone: The final CDR3 position lacks the conserved phenylalanine or tryptophan, pointing to a likely read error. The J gene is TRBJ2-7, the V gene TRBV20-1; D is undetermined. Trimming cost V 5 bases and J 2 bases, with 10 bases left between them. Germline V gives CDR1 DFQATT, CDR2 SNEGSKA (reference sequence). The CDR3 has 12 amino acids. CDR3 sequence (DNA): TGCAGTGCTTACGACACTACCTACGAGCAGTACCTC. Amino acids: CSAYDTTYEQYL.

This clone appeared many times. CDR3 in DNA: TGTGCCAGCAGTTTTAACACTGAAGCTTTCTTT. Protein sequence: CASSFNTEAFF. The gene calls are TRBV28 and TRBJ1-1; D not certain. The CDR3 loop spans 11 amino acids. The germline V gene encodes CDR1 MDHEN and CDR2 SYDVKM. The V end was cut by 3 bases, the J end by 2 bases, with 1 base between.

There are many counts of this clone. Other nucleotide sequences in the sample specify the same CDR3. This chain uses TRBV20-1 with TRBJ1-2; D call uncertain. The ends were cut back, 5 bases at V and 5 bases at J, with 18 bases in the middle. The CDR3 extends over 14 amino acids. Looked up from germline, CDR1 is DFQATT and CDR2 is SNEGSKA (reference sequence). The CDR3 DNA reads as TGCAGTGCTGGGGTCACAACGAGGGCTTATGGCTACACCTTC. Translation gives CSAGVTTRAYGYTF.

Only one count was recorded for this clone. A read error may be the cause here, since a much bigger clone is one base away. V usage is TRBV7-3 and J usage is TRBJ2-7; D might be TRBD2 (6 bases). V was clipped by 5 bases and J by 7 bases, with 15 bases between them. The CDR3 totals 13 residues. Germline loops: CDR1 SGHTA, CDR2 FQGTGA. As DNA, the CDR3 is TGTGCCAGCAGCATCGGAGGGAGCTATGAGCAGTACTTC. Translation gives CASSIGGSYEQYF.

Ten or more counts support this clone. This chain uses TRBV13 with TRBJ1-3; possibly TRBD1 for D (5 bases). CDR3 length equals 14 residues. Germline-derived CDR1 and CDR2 are PRHDT and FYEKMQ (reference sequence). V was cut by 3 bases and J by 3 bases, with 9 bases left in between. The CDR3 protein is CASSLEGVGNTIYF. In DNA form, the CDR3 reads TGTGCCAGCAGCTTGGAAGGGGTTGGAAACACCATATATTTT.

There are many counts of this clone. The chain is built from TRBV5-1 and TRBJ2-7; D remains ambiguous. Looked up from germline, CDR1 is SGHRS and CDR2 is YFSETQ. This CDR3 region has 15 residues. With 7 bases removed from V and 2 bases from J, the gap between germline ends came to 19 bases. Here the CDR3 reads CASGSNQGGAYEQYF. In DNA form, the CDR3 reads TGCGCCAGCGGTTCTAATCAAGGTGGGGCCTACGAGCAGTACTTC.

A remark on this clone: The same CDR3 arises from other DNA sequences in this sample as well. The gene calls are TRBV2 and TRBJ2-1; TRBD2 matches at 8 bases. From germline, CDR1 is SNHLY and CDR2 FYNNEI. The CDR3 runs to 14 residues. The CDR3 reads CANQASGRGNEQFF. The CDR3 DNA follows: TGTGCAAACCAGGCTAGCGGGCGGGGCAATGAGCAGTTCTTC.

This clone has more than one count but fewer than ten. This sequence may be a read error, since a much larger clone differs from it by one base. The chain joins TRBV24-1 to TRBJ2-5; D remains unclear. There are 12 residues in the CDR3. Looked up from germline, CDR1 is KGHDR and CDR2 is SFDVKD. As DNA, the CDR3 is TGTGCCACCAGTAAGGAGCAAGAGACCAAGTACTTC. Residues: CATSKEQETKYF.

This clone came up many times. The chain employs TRBV19 and TRBJ2-2; D might be TRBD2 (6 bases). Germline V gives CDR1 LNHDA, CDR2 SQIVND (reference sequence). Trimming shortened V by 11 bases and J by 3 bases, and 10 bases separated the two germline ends. The CDR3 has 12 residues. CDR3 loop: CAGGTYTGELFF. CDR3 sequence (DNA): TGTGCCGGGGGGACCTACACCGGGGAGCTGTTTTTT.

The sample holds many counts of this clone. The CDR3 is CASSRAQQETQYF. The CDR3 DNA reads TGTGCCAGCAGTAGGGCACAGCAAGAGACCCAGTACTTC. The gene calls are TRBV27 and TRBJ2-5; D is uncertain. V lost 5 bases and J lost 2, with 9 bases in between. The CDR3 contains 13 residues. Per germline, CDR1 MNHEY and CDR2 SMNVEV (reference sequence).